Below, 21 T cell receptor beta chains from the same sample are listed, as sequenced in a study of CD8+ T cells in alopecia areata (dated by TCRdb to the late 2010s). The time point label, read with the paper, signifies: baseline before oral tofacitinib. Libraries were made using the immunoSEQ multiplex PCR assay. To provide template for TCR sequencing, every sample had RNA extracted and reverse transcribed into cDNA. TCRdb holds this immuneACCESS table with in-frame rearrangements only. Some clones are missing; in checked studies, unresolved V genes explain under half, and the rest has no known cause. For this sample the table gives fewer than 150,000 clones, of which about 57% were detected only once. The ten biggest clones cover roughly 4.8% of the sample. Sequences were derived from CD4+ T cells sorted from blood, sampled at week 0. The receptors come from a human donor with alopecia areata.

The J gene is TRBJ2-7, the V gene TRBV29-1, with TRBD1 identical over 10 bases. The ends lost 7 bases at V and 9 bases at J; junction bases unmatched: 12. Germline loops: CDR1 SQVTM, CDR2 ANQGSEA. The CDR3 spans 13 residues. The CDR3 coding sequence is TGCAGCGCCCGACAGGGGGCGAGTAGGTGGCAGTACTTC. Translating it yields CSARQGASRWQYF.

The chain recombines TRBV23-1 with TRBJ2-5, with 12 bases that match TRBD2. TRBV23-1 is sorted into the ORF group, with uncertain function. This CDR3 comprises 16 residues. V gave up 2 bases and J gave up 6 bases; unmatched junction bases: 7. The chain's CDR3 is CASSQGLAGGPKTQYF. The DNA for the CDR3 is TGCGCCAGCAGTCAAGGGCTAGCGGGGGGGCCGAAGACCCAGTACTTC.

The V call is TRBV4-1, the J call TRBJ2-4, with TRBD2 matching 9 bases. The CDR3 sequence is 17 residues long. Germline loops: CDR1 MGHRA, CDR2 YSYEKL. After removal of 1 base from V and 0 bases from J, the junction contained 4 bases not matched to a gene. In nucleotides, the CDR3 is TGCGCCAGCAGCCAAGTCCTAGCGGGACTAGCCAAAAACATTCAGTACTTC. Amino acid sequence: CASSQVLAGLAKNIQYF.

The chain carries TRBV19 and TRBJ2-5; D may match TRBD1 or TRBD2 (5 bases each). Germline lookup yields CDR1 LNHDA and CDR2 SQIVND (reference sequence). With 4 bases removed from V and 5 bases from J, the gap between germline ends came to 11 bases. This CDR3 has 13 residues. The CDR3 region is CASSTRDGETQYF. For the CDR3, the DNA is TGTGCCAGTAGTACCAGGGACGGGGAGACCCAGTACTTC.

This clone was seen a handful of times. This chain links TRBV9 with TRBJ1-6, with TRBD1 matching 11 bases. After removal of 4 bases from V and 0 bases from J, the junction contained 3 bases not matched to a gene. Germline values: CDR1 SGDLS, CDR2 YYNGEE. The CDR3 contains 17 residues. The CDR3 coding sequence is TGTGCCAGCAGCCCCGGGACAGGGGGCTCCTATAATTCACCCCTCCACTTT. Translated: CASSPGTGGSYNSPLHF.

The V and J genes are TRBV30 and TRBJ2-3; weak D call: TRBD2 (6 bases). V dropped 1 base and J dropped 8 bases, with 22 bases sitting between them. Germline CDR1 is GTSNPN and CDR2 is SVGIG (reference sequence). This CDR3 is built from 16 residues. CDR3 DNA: TGTGCCTGGAGTGCCCGGCCGGGTCGGGGGACGGGTACGCAGTATTTT. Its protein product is CAWSARPGRGTGTQYF.

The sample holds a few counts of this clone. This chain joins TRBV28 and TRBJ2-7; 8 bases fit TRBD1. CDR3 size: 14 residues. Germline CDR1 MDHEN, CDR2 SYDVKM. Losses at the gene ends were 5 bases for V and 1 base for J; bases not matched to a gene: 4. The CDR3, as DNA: TGTGCCAGCAGTACTCAGGGGGCGTCCTACGAGCAGTACTTC. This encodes CASSTQGASYEQYF. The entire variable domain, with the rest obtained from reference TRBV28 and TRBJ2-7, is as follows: DVKVTQSSRYLVKRTGEKVFLECVQDMDHENMFWYRQDPGLGLRLIYFSYDVKMKEKGDIPEGYSVSREKKERFSLILESASTNQTSMYLCASSTQGASYEQYFGPGTRLTVT.

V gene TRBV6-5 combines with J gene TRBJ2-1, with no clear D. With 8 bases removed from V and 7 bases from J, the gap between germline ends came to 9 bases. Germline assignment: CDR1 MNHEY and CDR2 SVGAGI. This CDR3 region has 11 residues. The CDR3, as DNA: TGTGCCAGCGCCGCACGGAATGAGCAGTTCTTC. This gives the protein CASAARNEQFF.

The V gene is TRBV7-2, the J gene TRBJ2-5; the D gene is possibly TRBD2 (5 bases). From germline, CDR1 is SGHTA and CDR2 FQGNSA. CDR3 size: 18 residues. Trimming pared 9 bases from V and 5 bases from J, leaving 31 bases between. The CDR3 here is CASRPGVVGGRLTETQYF. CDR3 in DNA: TGTGCCAGTCGCCCCGGTGTTGTTGGCGGGCGATTAACGGAGACCCAGTACTTC.

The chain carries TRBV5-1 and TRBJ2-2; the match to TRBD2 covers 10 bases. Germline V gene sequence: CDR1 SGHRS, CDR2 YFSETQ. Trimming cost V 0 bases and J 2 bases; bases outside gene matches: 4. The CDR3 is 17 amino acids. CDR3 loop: CASSLDPSGRNTGELFF. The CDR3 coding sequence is TGCGCCAGCAGCTTGGATCCTAGCGGGAGAAACACCGGGGAGCTGTTTTTT.

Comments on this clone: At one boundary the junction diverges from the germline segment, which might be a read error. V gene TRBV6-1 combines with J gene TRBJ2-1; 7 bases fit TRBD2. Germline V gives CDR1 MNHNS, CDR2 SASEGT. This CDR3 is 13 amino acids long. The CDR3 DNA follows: TGTGCCAGCAGGGAAGCGGGAAACAATGAGCAGTTCTTC. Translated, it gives CASREAGNNEQFF.

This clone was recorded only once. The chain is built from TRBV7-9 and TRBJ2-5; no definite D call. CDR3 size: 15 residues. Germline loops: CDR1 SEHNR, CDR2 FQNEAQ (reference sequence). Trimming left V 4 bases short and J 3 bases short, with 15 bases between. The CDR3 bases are TGTGCCAGCAGCTACGCGGACGCATTGGAAGAGACCCAGTACTTC. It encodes CASSYADALEETQYF.

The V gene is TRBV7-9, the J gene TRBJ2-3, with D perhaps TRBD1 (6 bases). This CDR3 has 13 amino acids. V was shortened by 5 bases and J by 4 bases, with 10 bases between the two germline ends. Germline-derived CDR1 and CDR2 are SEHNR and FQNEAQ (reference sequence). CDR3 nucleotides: TGTGCCAGCAGCACCCGGACAGCAGATACGCAGTATTTT. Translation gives CASSTRTADTQYF.

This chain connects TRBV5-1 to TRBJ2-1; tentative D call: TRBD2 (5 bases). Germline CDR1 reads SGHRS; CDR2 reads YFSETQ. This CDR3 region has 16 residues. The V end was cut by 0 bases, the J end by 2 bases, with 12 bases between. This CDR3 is CASSLDPGLTYNEQFF. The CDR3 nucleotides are TGCGCCAGCAGCTTGGACCCGGGGTTAACCTACAATGAGCAGTTCTTC.

The CDR3 protein is CASKVEREGQETQYF. CDR3 bases: TGTGCCAGCAAGGTCGAGCGGGAGGGCCAAGAGACCCAGTACTTC. V is TRBV2 and J is TRBJ2-5; 10 positions agree with TRBD2. There are 15 residues in the CDR3. Losses at the gene ends were 7 bases for V and 1 base for J; bases not matched to a gene: 6. Germline CDR1 and CDR2: SNHLY and FYNNEI.

The CDR3 DNA is TGTGCCAGCAGTGATAGGGGGGCGGTGACAGATACGCAGTATTTT. Protein product: CASSDRGAVTDTQYF. This chain links TRBV2 with TRBJ2-3; D assignment may be TRBD1 or TRBD2 (6 bases each). V was cut by 3 bases and J by 3 bases, with 13 bases left in between. The CDR3 is made up of 15 amino acids. From germline, CDR1 is SNHLY and CDR2 FYNNEI.

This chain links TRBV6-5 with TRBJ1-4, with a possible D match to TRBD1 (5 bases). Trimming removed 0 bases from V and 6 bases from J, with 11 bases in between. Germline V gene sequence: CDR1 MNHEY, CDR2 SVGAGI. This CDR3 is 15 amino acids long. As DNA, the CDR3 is TGTGCCAGCAGTTACTCGGGGCAGGGAGATGAAAAACTGTTTTTT. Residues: CASSYSGQGDEKLFF.

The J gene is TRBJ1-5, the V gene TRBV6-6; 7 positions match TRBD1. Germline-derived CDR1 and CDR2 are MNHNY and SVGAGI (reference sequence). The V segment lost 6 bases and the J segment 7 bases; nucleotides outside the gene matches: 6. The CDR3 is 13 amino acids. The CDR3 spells CASSSQGRQPQHF. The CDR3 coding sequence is TGTGCCAGCAGCTCACAGGGGCGACAGCCCCAGCATTTT.

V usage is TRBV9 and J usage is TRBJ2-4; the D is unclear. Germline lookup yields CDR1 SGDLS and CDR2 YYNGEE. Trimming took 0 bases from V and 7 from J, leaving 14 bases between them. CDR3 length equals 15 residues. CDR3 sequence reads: CASSVDGPEDNIQYF. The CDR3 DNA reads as TGTGCCAGCAGCGTAGACGGGCCCGAGGATAACATTCAGTACTTC.

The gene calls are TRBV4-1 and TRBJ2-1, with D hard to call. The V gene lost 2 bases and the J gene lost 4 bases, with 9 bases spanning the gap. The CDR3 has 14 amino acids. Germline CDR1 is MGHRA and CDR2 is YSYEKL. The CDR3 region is CASSQHNGYNEQFF. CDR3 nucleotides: TGCGCCAGCAGCCAACACAACGGTTACAATGAGCAGTTCTTC.

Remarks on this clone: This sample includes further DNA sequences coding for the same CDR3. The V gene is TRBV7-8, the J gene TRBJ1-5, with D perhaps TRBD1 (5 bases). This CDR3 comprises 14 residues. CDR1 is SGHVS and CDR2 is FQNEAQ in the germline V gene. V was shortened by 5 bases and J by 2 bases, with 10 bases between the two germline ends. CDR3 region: CASSPGQGNQPQHF. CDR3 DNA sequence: TGTGCCAGCAGCCCGGGGCAGGGCAATCAGCCCCAGCATTTT.